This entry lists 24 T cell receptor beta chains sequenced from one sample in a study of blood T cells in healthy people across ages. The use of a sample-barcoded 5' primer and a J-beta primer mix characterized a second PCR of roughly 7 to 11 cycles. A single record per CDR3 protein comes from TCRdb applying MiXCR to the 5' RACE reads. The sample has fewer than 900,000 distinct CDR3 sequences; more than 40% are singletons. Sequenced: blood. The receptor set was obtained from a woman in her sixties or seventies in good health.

The CDR3 here is CASMSGTGVMGLGIEQFF. CDR3 nucleotide sequence: TGTGCCAGCATGTCCGGGACAGGGGTTATGGGTCTTGGTATTGAGCAGTTCTTC. The V and J genes are TRBV6-2 or TRBV6-3 and TRBJ2-1; 10 bases line up with TRBD1. The CDR3 length is 18 residues. Germline CDR1 and CDR2: MNHEY and SVGEGT. Trimming removed 7 bases from V and 9 bases from J; junction bases left unmatched: 21.

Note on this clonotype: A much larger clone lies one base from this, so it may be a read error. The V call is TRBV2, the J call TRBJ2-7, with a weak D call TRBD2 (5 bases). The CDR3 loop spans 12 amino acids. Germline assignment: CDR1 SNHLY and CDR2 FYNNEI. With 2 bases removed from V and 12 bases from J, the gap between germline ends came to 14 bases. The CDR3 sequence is CASSERAETLYF. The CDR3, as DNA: TGTGCCAGCAGTGAAAGAGCGGAGACCCTGTACTTC.

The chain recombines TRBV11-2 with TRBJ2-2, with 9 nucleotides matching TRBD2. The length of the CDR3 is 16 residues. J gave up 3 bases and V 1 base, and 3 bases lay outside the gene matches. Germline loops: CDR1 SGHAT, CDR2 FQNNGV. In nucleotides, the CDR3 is TGTGCCAGCAGCTTAGTAGCGGGGGCCGACACCGGGGAGCTGTTTTTT. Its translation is CASSLVAGADTGELFF.

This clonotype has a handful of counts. CDR3: CSVVAGSRTYEQYF. DNA for the CDR3: TGCAGCGTAGTAGCGGGAAGTCGAACCTACGAGCAGTACTTC. This rearrangement joins TRBV29-1 to TRBJ2-7, with 8 bases aligning to TRBD2. Looked up from germline, CDR1 is SQVTM and CDR2 is ANQGSEA. V shed 6 bases and J 2 bases; nucleotides not matched to a gene: 9. This CDR3 region has 14 residues.

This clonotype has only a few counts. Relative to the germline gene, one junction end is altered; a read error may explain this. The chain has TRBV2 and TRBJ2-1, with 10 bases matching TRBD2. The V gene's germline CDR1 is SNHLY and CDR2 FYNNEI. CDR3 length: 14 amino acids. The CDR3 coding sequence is TGTGCCGGCAGTGGAGCTAGCGGGGGCAATGAGCAGTTCTTC. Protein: CAGSGASGGNEQFF.

The CDR3 nucleotides are TGTGCCAGCAGCCCCCGGGAGGGTACGCAGTATTTT. This codes for CASSPREGTQYF. The chain couples TRBV7-3 to TRBJ2-3, with 8 positions matching TRBD2. V was pared by 5 bases and J by 8 bases, with 3 bases of the junction left unmatched. Germline loops: CDR1 SGHTA, CDR2 FQGTGA. The CDR3 sequence is 12 residues long.

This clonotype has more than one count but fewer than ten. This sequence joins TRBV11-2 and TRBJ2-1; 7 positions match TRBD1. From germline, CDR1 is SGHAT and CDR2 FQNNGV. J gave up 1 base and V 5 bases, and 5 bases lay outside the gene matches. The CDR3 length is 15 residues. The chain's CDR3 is CASSQGDLSYNEQFF. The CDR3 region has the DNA TGTGCCAGCAGCCAGGGGGACCTTTCCTACAATGAGCAGTTCTTC.

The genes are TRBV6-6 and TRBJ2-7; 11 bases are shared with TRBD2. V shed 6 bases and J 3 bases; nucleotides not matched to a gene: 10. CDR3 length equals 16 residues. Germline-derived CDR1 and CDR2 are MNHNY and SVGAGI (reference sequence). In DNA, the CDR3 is TGTGCCAGCAGACCCACGACTAGCGGGGAGGGCTACGAGCAGTACTTC. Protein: CASRPTTSGEGYEQYF.

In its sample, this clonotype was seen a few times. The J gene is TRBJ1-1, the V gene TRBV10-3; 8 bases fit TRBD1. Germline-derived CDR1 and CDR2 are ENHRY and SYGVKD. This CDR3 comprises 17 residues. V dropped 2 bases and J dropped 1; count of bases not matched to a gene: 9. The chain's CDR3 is CAISENGYGTGNTEAFF. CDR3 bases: TGTGCCATCAGTGAGAATGGGTACGGGACAGGGAACACTGAAGCTTTCTTT.

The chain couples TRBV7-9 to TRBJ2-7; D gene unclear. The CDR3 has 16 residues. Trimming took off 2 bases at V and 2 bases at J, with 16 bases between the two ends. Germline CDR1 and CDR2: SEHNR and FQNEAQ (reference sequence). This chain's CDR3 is CASSLSLGVSTYEQYF. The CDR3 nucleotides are TGTGCCAGCAGCTTAAGTCTAGGCGTCTCCACCTACGAGCAGTACTTC.

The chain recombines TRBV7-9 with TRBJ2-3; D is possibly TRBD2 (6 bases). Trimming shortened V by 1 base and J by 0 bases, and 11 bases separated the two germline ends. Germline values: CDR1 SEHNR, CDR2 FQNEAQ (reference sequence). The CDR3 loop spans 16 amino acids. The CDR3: CASSLGGAYSTDTQYF. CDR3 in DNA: TGTGCCAGCAGCTTAGGCGGGGCCTATAGCACAGATACGCAGTATTTT.

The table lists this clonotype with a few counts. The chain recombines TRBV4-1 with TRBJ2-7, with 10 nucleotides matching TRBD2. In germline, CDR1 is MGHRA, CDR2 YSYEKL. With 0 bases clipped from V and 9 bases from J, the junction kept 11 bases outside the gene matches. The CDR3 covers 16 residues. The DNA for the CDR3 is TGCGCCAGCAGCCAAGAACAGCGGGAGGGCCTGAGTGCGCAGTACTTC. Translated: CASSQEQREGLSAQYF.

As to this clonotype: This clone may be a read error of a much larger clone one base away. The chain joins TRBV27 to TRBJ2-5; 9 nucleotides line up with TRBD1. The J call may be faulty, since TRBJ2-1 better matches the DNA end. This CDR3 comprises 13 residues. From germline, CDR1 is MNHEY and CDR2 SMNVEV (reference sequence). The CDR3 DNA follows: TGTGCCAGCAGTCGGGGACAGGGAGAGACCCAGTTCTTC. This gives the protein CASSRGQGETQFF.

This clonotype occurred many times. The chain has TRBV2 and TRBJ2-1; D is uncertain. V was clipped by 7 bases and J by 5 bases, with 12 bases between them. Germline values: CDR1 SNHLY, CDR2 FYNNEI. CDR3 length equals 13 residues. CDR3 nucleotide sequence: TGTGCCAGCACTTGGCCGCAGGACAATGAGCAGTTCTTC. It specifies CASTWPQDNEQFF.

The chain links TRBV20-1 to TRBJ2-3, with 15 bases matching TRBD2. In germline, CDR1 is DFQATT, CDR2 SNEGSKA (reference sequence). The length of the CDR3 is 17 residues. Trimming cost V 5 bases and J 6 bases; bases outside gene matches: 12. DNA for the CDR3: TGCAGTGCTCCTGTCGGGACTAGCGGGAGGAGGAGGGATACGCAGTATTTT. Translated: CSAPVGTSGRRRDTQYF.

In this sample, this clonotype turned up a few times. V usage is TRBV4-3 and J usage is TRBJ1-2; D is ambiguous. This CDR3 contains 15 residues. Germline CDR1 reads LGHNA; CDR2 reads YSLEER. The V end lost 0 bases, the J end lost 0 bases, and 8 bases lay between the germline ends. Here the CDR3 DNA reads TGCGCCAGCAGCCAAGATCCCACAGCTAACTATGGCTACACCTTC. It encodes CASSQDPTANYGYTF.

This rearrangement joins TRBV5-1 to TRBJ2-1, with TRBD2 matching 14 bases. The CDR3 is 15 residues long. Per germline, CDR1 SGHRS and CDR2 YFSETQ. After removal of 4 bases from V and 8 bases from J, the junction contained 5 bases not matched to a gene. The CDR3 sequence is CASSATTSGRDEQFF. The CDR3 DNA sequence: TGCGCCAGCAGCGCAACGACTAGCGGGAGGGATGAGCAGTTCTTC.

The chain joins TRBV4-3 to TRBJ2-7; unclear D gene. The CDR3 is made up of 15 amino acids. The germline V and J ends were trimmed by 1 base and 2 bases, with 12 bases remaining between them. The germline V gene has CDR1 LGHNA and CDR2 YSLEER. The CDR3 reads CASSQGILATYEQYF. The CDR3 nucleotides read TGCGCCAGCAGCCAAGGGATACTGGCTACCTACGAGCAGTACTTC.

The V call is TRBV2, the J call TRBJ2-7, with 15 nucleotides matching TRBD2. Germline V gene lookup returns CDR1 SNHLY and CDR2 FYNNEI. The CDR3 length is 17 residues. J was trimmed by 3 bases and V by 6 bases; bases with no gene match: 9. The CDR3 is CASRTGQGLAGGYEQYF. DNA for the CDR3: TGTGCCAGCAGGACGGGACAGGGACTAGCGGGAGGCTACGAGCAGTACTTC. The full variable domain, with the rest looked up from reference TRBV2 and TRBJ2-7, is EPEVTQTPSHQVTQMGQEVILRCVPISNHLYFYWYRQILGQKVEFLVSFYNNEISEKSEIFDDQFSVERPDGSNFTLKIRSTKLEDSAMYFCASRTGQGLAGGYEQYFGPGTRLTVT.

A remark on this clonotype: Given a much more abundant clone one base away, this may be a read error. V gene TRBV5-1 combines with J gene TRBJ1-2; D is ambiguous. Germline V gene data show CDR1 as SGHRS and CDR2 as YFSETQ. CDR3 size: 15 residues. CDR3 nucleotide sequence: TGCGTCAGCAGCCCCCAAGGAAAGAGGAACTATGGCTACACCTTC. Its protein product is CVSSPQGKRNYGYTF.

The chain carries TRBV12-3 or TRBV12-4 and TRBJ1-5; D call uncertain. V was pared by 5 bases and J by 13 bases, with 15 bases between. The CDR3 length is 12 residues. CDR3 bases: TGTGCCAGCAGTCCAGAGAGTGGGGTACAGCATTTT. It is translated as CASSPESGVQHF.

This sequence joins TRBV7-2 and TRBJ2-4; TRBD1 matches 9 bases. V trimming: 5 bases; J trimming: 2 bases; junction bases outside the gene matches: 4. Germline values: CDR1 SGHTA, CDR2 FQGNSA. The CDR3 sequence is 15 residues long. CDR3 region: CASSRDRVPKNIQYF. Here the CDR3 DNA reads TGTGCCAGCAGCAGGGACAGGGTCCCCAAAAACATTCAGTACTTC.

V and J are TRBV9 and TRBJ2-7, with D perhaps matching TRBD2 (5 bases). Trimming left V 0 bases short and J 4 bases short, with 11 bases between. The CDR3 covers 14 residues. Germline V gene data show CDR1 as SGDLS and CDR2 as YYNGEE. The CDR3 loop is CASSVGGAVYEQYF. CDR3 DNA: TGTGCCAGCAGCGTAGGTGGAGCGGTTTACGAGCAGTACTTC.

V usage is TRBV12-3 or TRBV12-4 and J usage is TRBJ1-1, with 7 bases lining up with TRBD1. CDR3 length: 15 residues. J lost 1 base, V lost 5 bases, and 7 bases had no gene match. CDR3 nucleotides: TGTGCCAGCAGTCCAACACAGGGGAAGAACACTGAAGCTTTCTTT. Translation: CASSPTQGKNTEAFF.